This TCR beta chain comes out of a study of blood T cell repertoires in COVID-19 (dated by TCRdb to the early 2020s). Regarding the complete study: The collaborator samples originated in the United States, Italy and Spain and spanned the acute and convalescent phases of COVID-19. The sample metadata nearly always contained a de-identified subject ID, COVID-19 status, age in years and sex. Deeply sampled blood TCRbeta repertoires from subjects exposed to, actively infected with, or recovered from COVID-19 were included in the dataset. The prospective study material was composed of cDNA or gDNA derived from T cells, B-cell-depleted T cells, or PBMCs. HLA class I and class II types, where available, came from metadata supplied by the sample provider rather than from assay-based typing. The repertoires were released in a freely available public database meant as a resource for research on the immune response to SARS-CoV-2. The samples were drawn from two sources: the first 160 participants of the ongoing ImmuneRACE study, and about 1,300 subjects contributed by 6 global collaborators. Study-wide conclusions, independent of this receptor: Clinical and demographic metadata were provided uncurated, with the amount varying by source and participant.

Each collaborating institution followed its own protocols to collect whole blood in K2EDTA tubes. For TCRbeta analysis, collaborators shipped samples as frozen whole blood, isolated PBMCs, or DNA extracted from either of those sample types. TCRbeta CDR3 regions were amplified from genomic DNA by means of the immunoSEQ Assay, a bias-controlled multiplex PCR. The study's processing was this. The number of nucleated cells in each sample was estimated by amplification of reference gene primers within the assay. Sequence reads were collapsed and filtered to measure the absolute abundance of every unique TCRbeta CDR3 rearrangement. For each sample, productive Simpson clonality was calculated as the square root of Simpson's diversity index over productive rearrangements. In TCRdb, the immuneACCESS table is reduced to in-frame sequences with V and J assigned. These tables do not hold every clone; where another copy was compared, an unresolved V gene accounts for under half, and the others remain unexplained. The DNA gave D and trimming, while V, J and clone size come from that table. In this sample the table shows some 73,000 clones, approximately 90% of which occur a single time. 6.9% of the sample goes to the ten largest clones.

Including cysteine and phenylalanine, the CDR3 has 14 amino acids. Only the CDR3 DNA stays, 42 bases, in frame from base 1. CDR1 and CDR2, per the germline V gene, are SGDLS and YYNGEE. Here V drops 4 bases and J drops 4 bases, and the junction holds 3 bases not matched to any gene. Worth noting for this clone: Its antigen is currently not known. Base quality data are lacking; no much larger clone is found one base away.

The clonotype was recovered from a human donor in a cohort sampled during active COVID-19. The sequencing sample was made of peripheral blood. Recombination linked TRBV9 to TRBJ1-5; 9 central nucleotides agree with TRBD1. The base sequence is TGTGCCAGCAGCCGGGGACAGGGTAATCAGCCCCAGCATTTT. The resulting protein is CASSRGQGNQPQHF.